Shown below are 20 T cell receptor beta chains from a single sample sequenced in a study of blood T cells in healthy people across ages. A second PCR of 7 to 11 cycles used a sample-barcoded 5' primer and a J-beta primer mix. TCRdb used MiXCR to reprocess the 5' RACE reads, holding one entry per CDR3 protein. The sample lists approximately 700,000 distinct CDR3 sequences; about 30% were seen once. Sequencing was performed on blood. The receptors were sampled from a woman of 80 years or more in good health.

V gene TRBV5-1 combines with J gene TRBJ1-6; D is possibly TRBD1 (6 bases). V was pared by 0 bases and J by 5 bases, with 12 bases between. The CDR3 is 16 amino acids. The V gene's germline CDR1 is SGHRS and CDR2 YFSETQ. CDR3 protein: CASSLGTGQDNSPLHF. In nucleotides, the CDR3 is TGCGCCAGCAGCTTGGGGACGGGACAAGATAATTCACCCCTCCACTTT.

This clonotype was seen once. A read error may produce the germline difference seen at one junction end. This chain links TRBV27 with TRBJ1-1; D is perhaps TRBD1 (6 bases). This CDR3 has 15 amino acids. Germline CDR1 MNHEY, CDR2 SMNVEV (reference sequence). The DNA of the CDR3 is TGTGCCGGCAGCCAACGCCCGAGGGGGAGCACTGAAGCTTTCTTT. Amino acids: CAGSQRPRGSTEAFF.

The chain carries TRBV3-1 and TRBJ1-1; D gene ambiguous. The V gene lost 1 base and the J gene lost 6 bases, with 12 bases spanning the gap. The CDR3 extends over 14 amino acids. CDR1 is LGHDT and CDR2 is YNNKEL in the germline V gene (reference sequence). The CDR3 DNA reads TGTGCCAGCAGCCAAGTAGGAGGGAGATCTGAAGCTTTCTTT. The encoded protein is CASSQVGGRSEAFF.

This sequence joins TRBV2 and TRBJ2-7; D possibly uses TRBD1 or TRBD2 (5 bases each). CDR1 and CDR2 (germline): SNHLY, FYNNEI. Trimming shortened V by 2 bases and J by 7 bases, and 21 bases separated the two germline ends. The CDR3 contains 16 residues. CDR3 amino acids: CASSEMGRGFYNEQYF. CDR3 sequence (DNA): TGTGCCAGCAGTGAAATGGGACGGGGATTCTACAATGAGCAGTACTTC. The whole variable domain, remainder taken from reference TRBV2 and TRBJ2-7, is EPEVTQTPSHQVTQMGQEVILRCVPISNHLYFYWYRQILGQKVEFLVSFYNNEISEKSEIFDDQFSVERPDGSNFTLKIRSTKLEDSAMYFCASSEMGRGFYNEQYFGPGTRLTVT.

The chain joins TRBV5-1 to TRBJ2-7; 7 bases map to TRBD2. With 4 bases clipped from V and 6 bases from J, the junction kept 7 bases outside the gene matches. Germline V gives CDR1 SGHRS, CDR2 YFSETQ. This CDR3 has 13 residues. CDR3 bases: TGCGCCAGCAGCCCTTGGGGGGGTTCCGAGCAGTACTTC. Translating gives CASSPWGGSEQYF.

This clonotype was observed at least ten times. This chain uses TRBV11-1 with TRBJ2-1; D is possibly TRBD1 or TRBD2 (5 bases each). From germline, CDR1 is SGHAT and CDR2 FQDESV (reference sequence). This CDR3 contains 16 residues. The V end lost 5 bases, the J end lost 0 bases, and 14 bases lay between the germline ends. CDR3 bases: TGTGCCAGCAGCCTCCGGGGCACTATCTCCTACAATGAGCAGTTCTTC. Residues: CASSLRGTISYNEQFF.

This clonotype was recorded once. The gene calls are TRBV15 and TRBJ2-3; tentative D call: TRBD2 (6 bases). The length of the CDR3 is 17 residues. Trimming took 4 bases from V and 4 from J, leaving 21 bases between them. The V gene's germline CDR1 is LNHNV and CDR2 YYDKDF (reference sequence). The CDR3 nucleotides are TGTGCCACCAGCAACCTAGAGATGACGGGAGCCGCAGATACGCAGTATTTT. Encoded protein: CATSNLEMTGAADTQYF.

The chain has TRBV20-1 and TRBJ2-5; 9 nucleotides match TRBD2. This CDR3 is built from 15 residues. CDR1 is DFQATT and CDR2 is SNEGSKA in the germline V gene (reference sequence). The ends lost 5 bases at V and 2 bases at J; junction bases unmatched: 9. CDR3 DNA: TGCAGTGCTGGACTGTTAGCGGGGGTTCAAGAGACCCAGTACTTC. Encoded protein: CSAGLLAGVQETQYF.

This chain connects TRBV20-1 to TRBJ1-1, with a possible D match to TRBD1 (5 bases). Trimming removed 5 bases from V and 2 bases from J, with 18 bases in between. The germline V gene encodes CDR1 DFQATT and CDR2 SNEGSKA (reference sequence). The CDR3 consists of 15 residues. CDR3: CSAEEGRVTNTEAFF. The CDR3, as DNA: TGCAGTGCTGAGGAGGGACGGGTCACAAACACTGAAGCTTTCTTT.

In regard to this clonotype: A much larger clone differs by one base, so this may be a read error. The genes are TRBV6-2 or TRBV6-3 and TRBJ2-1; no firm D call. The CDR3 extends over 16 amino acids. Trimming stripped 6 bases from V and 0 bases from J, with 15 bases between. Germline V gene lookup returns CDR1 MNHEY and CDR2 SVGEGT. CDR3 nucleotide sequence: TGTGCCAGCAGGAAAAGGGTCGGTGCCTCCTACAATGAGCAGTTCTTC. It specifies CASRKRVGASYNEQFF.

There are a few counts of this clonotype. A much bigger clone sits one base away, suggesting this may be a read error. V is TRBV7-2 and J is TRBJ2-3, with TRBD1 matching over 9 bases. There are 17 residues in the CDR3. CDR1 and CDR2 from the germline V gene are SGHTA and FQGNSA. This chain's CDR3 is CASSASNRGLGTDTQCF. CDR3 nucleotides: TGTGCCAGCAGCGCATCCAACAGGGGGCTCGGCACAGATACGCAGTGTTTT. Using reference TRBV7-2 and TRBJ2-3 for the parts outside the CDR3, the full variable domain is GAGVSQSPSNKVTEKGKDVELRCDPISGHTALYWYRQSLGQGLEFLIYFQGNSAPDKSGLPSDRFSAERTGGSVSTLTIQRTQQEDSAVYLCASSASNRGLGTDTQCFGPGTRLTVL.

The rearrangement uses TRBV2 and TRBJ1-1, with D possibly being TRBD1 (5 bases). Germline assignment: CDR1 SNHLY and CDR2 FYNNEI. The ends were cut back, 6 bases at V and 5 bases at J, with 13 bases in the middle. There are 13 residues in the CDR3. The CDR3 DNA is TGTGCCAGCAGGGTCAGGGAGGGGACTGAAGCTTTCTTT. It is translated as CASRVREGTEAFF.

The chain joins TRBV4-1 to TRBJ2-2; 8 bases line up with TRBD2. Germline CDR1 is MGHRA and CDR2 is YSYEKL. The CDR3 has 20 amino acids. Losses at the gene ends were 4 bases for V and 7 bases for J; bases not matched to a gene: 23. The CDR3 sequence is CASSPKGEMTGGLKGGELFF. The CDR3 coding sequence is TGCGCCAGCAGCCCAAAGGGGGAGATGACGGGGGGGCTTAAAGGCGGGGAGCTGTTTTTT.

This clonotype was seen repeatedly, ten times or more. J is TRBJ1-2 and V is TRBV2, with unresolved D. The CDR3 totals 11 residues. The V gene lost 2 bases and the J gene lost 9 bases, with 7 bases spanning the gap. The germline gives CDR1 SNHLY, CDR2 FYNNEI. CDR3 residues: CASSELSSYTF. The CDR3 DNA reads TGTGCCAGCAGTGAACTATCGAGCTACACCTTC.

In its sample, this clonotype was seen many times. In DNA form, the CDR3 reads TGTGCCAGCAGTTCATCGGGACAGGGTCCCCTCTTGAAGCAGTTCTTC. Translation gives CASSSSGQGPLLKQFF. This chain links TRBV28 with TRBJ2-1, with TRBD1 matching 9 bases. V shed 4 bases, J shed 11 bases, and the junction held 15 bases outside the gene matches. This CDR3 is built from 16 residues. From germline, CDR1 is MDHEN and CDR2 SYDVKM.

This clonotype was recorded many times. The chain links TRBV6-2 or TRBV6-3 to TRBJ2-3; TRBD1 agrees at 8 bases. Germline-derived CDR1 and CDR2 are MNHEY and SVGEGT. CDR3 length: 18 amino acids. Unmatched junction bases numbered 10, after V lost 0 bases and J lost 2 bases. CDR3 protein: CASSYSAQGGQLTDTQYF. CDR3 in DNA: TGTGCCAGCAGTTACTCGGCACAGGGGGGACAACTCACAGATACGCAGTATTTT.

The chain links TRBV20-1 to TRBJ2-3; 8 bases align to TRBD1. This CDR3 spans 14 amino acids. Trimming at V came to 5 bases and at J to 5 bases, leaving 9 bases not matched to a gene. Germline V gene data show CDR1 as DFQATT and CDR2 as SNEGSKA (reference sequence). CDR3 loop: CSAATGEYGDTQYF. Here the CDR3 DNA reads TGCAGTGCTGCGACAGGGGAATATGGAGATACGCAGTATTTT.

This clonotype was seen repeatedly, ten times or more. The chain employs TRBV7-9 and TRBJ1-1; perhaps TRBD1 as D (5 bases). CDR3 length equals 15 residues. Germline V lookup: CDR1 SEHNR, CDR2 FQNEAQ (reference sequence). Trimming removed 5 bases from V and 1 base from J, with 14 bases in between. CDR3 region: CASSPKTAPNTEAFF. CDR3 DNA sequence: TGTGCCAGCAGCCCCAAGACAGCTCCGAACACTGAAGCTTTCTTT.

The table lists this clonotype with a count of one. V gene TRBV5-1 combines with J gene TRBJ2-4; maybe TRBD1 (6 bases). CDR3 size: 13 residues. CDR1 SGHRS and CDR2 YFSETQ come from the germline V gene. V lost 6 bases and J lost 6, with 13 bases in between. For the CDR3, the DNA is TGCGCCAGCACGCCAGGGGATAGAAACATTCAGTACTTC. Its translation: CASTPGDRNIQYF.

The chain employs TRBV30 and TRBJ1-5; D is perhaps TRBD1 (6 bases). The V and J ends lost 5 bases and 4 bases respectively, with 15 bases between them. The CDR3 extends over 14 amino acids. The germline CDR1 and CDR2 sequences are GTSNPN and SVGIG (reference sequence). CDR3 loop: CAWSDGTLNQPQHF. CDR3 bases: TGTGCCTGGTCCGACGGGACACTAAATCAGCCCCAGCATTTT.